This T cell receptor (beta chain) was documented in a study of CD8+ T cells in alopecia areata. Indicated treatment: oral pan-JAK inhibitor, 5-10 mg twice daily. Alopecia areata patients provided lesional scalp punch biopsies and peripheral blood, both collected for the study. General study findings and limits: Both scalp clonality and the expanded CD8+ clones among the top 100 showed a significant decrease with tofacitinib.

This clone has ten or more counts. Its antigen is unknown. The CDR3 extends over 13 amino acids. The V gene end was trimmed by 0 bases and the J gene end by 14 bases; junction bases not matched to a gene: 5. Germline-derived CDR1 and CDR2 are SGHVS and FQNEAQ. The authors extracted RNA and reverse transcribed it into cDNA as the sequencing template. This table comes from immunoSEQ multiplex PCR, and its TCRdb copy is limited to in-frame clones, with some not included. Seen here are approximately 200,000 clones, approximately 47% observed once, and the top ten hold approximately 2.9%. This clonotype was sampled from a human donor with alopecia areata. Material: CD4+ T cells sorted from blood, obtained at roughly week 38, from a patient treated with tofacitinib. V gene TRBV7-8 combines with J gene TRBJ2-3, with TRBD2 matching 10 bases. This chain's CDR3 is CASSLARRTSGYF. CDR3 nucleotide sequence: TGTGCCAGCAGCTTAGCTAGGAGGACTAGCGGGTATTTT.